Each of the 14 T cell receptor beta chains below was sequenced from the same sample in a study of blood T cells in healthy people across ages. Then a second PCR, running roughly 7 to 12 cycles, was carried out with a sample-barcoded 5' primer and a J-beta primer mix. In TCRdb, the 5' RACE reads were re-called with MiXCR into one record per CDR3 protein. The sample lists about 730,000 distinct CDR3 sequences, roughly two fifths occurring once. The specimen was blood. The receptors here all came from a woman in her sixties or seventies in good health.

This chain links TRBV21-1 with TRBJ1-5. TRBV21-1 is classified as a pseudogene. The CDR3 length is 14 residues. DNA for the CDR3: TGTGCCAGCAGCAAAGAGGCGAGCAATCAGCCCCAGCATTTT. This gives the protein CASSKEASNQPQHF.

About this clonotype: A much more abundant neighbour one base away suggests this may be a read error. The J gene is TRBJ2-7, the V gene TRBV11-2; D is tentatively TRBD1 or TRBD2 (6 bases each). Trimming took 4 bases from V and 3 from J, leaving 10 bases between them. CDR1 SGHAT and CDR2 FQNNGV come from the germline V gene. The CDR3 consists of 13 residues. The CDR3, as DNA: TGTGCCAGCAGCTGCGAGGGGGGCTACGAGCAGTACTTC. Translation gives CASSCEGGYEQYF.

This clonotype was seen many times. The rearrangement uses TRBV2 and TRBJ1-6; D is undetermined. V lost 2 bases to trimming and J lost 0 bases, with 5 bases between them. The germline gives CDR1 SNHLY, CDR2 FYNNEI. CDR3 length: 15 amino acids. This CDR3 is CASSEQSSYNSPLHF. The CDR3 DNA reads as TGTGCCAGCAGTGAACAGAGCTCCTATAATTCACCCCTCCACTTT.

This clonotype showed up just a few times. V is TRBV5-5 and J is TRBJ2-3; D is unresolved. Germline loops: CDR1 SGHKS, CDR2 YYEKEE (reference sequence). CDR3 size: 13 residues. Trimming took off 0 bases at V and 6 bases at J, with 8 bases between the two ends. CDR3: CASSLGVSDTQYF. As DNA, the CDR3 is TGTGCCAGCAGCTTGGGGGTTTCCGATACGCAGTATTTT.

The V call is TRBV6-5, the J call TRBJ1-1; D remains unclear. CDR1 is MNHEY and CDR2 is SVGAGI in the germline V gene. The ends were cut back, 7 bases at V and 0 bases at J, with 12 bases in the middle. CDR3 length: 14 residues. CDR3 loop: CASNLRDLNTEAFF. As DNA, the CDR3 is TGTGCCAGCAACTTAAGAGACTTGAACACTGAAGCTTTCTTT.

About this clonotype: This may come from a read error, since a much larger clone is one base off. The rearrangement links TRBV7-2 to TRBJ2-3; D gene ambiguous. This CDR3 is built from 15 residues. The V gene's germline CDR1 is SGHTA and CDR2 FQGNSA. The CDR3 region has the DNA TGTGCCAGCGGCTTAGAATCTTTCAGCACAGATACGCAGTATTTT. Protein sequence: CASGLESFSTDTQYF. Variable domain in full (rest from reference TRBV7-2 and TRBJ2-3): GAGVSQSPSNKVTEKGKDVELRCDPISGHTALYWYRQSLGQGLEFLIYFQGNSAPDKSGLPSDRFSAERTGGSVSTLTIQRTQQEDSAVYLCASGLESFSTDTQYFGPGTRLTVL.

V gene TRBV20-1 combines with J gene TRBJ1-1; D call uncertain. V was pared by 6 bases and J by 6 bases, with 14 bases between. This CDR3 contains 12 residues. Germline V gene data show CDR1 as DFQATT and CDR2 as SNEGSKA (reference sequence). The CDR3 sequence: CSALGLLAEAFF. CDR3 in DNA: TGCAGTGCCCTCGGACTTTTGGCTGAAGCTTTCTTT.

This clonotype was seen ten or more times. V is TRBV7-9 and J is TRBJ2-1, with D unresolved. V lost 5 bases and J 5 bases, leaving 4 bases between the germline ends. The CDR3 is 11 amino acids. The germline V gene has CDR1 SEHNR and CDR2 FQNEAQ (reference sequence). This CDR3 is CASSDNNEQFF. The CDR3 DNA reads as TGTGCCAGCAGCGACAACAATGAGCAGTTCTTC.

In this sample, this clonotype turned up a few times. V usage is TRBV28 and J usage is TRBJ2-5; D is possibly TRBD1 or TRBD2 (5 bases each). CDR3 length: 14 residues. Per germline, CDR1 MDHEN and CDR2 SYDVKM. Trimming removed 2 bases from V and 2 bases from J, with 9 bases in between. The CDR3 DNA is TGTGCCAGCAGTTTACCGGGACCGCAAGAGACCCAGTACTTC. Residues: CASSLPGPQETQYF.

The CDR3 spells CASSLEGGGSGYTF. In nucleotides, the CDR3 is TGTGCCAGCAGCTTAGAGGGAGGGGGCAGTGGCTACACCTTC. The rearrangement uses TRBV7-9 and TRBJ1-2, with 7 bases that match TRBD1. Germline V gene lookup returns CDR1 SEHNR and CDR2 FQNEAQ (reference sequence). CDR3 length: 14 residues. The trim removed 1 base at V and 7 bases at J, leaving 6 bases unmatched.

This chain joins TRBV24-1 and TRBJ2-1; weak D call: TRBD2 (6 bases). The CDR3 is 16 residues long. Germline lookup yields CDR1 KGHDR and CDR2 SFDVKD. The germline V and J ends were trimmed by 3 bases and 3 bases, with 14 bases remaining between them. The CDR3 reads CATSDPGLRSYNEQFF. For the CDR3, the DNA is TGTGCCACCAGTGATCCGGGACTTCGAAGCTACAATGAGCAGTTCTTC.

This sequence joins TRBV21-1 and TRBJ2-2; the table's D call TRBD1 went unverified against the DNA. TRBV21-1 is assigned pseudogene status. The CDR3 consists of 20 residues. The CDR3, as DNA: TGTGCCAGCAGCAAAGGGGGGACAGGAGACATGATTGCGAACACCGGGGAGCTGTTTTTT. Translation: CASSKGGTGDMIANTGELFF.

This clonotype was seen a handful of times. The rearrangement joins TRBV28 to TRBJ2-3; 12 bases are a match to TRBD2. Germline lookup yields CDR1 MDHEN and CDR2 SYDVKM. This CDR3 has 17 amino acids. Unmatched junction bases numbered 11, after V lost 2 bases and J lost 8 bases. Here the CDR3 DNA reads TGTGCCAGCAGTTTAGGACTAGCGGGGTCCCTAGCTAGTACGCAGTATTTT. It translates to CASSLGLAGSLASTQYF.

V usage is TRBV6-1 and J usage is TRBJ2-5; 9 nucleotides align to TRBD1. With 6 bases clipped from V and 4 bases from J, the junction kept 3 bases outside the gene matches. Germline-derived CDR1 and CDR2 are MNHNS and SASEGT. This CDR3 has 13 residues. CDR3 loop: CASRGQGPETQYF. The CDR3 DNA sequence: TGTGCCAGCAGGGGACAGGGACCAGAGACCCAGTACTTC.